This is a list of T cell receptor beta chains from one sample in a study of blood T cell repertoires in COVID-19. Produced via immunoSEQ multiplex PCR; TCRdb's table is partial and in-frame only. This sample has approximately 70,000 clones, with approximately 90% found just once. Material for sequencing was peripheral blood. These receptors were collected from a human donor in a cohort sampled during active COVID-19. The CDR3 runs from the conserved cysteine through the conserved F or W. D genes are given only for firm matches. Rows give clone size only sometimes, using once, few, many, or a class for an expanded clone.

v_gene,j_gene,d_gene,abundance,CDR3aa,CDR3nt
TRBV5-1,TRBJ1-5,.,.,CASSLVGGNQPQHF,TGCGCCAGCAGCTTGGTGGGAGGCAATCAGCCCCAGCATTTT
TRBV28,TRBJ2-3,TRBD2,.,CASSLFSSGPDTQYF,TGTGCCAGCAGTTTATTCAGTAGCGGGCCAGATACGCAGTATTTT
TRBV5-5,TRBJ1-4,.,once,CASSRGLNEKLFF,TGTGCCAGCAGTAGGGGCCTAAATGAAAAACTGTTTTTT
TRBV29-1,TRBJ2-7,TRBD1,.,CSVAGTASSYEQYF,TGCAGCGTTGCCGGGACAGCTAGCTCCTACGAGCAGTACTTC
TRBV5-1,TRBJ2-5,.,once,CASSPAAGAQETQYF,TGCGCCAGCAGCCCGGCGGCGGGGGCCCAAGAGACCCAGTACTTC
TRBV7-9,TRBJ1-2,TRBD1,.,CASSYGTGTGYGYTF,TGTGCCAGCAGCTACGGGACAGGGACTGGGTATGGCTACACCTTC
TRBV27,TRBJ1-5,TRBD1,.,CASKDRGQRDQPQHF,TGTGCCAGCAAAGACAGGGGGCAGCGCGATCAGCCCCAGCATTTT
TRBV11-2,TRBJ1-4,.,few,CASSLSGLKKNLDF,TGTGCCAGCAGCTTAAGCGGTTTGAAGAAAAACTTGGATTTT
TRBV28,TRBJ1-4,TRBD1,once,CASNLQGPNEKLFF,TGTGCCAGCAACCTACAGGGGCCTAATGAAAAACTGTTTTTT
TRBV14,TRBJ1-4,TRBD1,.,CASSPGQGRYEKLFF,TGTGCCAGCAGCCCCGGACAGGGAAGGTACGAAAAACTGTTTTTT
TRBV2,TRBJ2-5,TRBD2,.,CASTGLAGVGTQYF,TGTGCCAGCACCGGACTAGCGGGAGTTGGGACCCAGTACTTC
TRBV4-3,TRBJ2-2,.,once,CASSQGQKTGELFF,TGCGCCAGCAGCCAAGGACAGAAAACCGGGGAGCTGTTTTTT
TRBV14,TRBJ2-1,TRBD2,.,CASSQVPGGPGYEQFF,TGTGCCAGCAGCCAAGTTCCGGGAGGGCCAGGTTATGAGCAGTTCTTC
TRBV3-1/TRBV3-2,TRBJ2-2,TRBD2,.,CASSNRLAGGTGELFF,TGTGCCAGCAGCAACCGACTAGCGGGGGGCACCGGGGAGCTGTTTTTT
TRBV29-1,TRBJ1-1,TRBD1,.,CSVGLTGRRTEAFF,TGCAGCGTTGGGCTGACAGGGAGGAGGACTGAAGCTTTCTTT